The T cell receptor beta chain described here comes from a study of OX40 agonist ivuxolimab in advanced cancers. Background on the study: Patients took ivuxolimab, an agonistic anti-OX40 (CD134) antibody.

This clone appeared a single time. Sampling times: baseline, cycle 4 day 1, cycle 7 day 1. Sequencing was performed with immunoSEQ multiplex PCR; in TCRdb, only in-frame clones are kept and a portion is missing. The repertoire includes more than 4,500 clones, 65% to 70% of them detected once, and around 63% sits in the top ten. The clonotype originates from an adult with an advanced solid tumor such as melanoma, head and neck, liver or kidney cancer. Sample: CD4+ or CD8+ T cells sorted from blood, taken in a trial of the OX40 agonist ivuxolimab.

This chain's CDR3 is CASSSQGQTTDTQYF. CDR3 nucleotides: TGTGCCAGCAGTTCCCAGGGACAGACCACAGATACGCAGTATTTT. The chain is built from TRBV6-6 and TRBJ2-3, with 7 nucleotides matching TRBD1. Germline values: CDR1 MNHNY, CDR2 SVGAGI (reference sequence). V gave up 4 bases and J gave up 2 bases; unmatched junction bases: 6. The CDR3 is 15 amino acids.